These 2 T cell receptor beta chains were all obtained from the same sample, sequenced in a study of blood T cell repertoires in COVID-19. Profiling relied on immunoSEQ multiplex PCR, and the TCRdb table lists in-frame clones only, not all of them. Of more than 250,000 clones in the sample, 88% were seen once. Sequenced material: peripheral blood. These receptors were collected from a woman in her 30s with COVID-19, enrolled during active disease.

The chain uses TRBV6-5 and TRBJ2-7; D perhaps matches TRBD2 (6 bases). V was clipped by 6 bases and J by 2 bases, with 17 bases between them. Germline loops: CDR1 MNHEY, CDR2 SVGAGI. The CDR3 is 15 residues long. CDR3 region: CASRVGPGGTYEQYV. The CDR3 DNA is TGTGCCAGCAGAGTTGGTCCCGGAGGGACCTACGAGCAGTACGTC.

The chain carries TRBV27 and TRBJ1-2, with 8 nucleotides matching TRBD1. CDR1 is MNHEY and CDR2 is SMNVEV in the germline V gene (reference sequence). Trimming at V came to 6 bases and at J to 5 bases, leaving 8 bases not matched to a gene. The CDR3 contains 14 residues. The CDR3 DNA reads TGTGCCAGCAGCACGAGACAGGGGCCGTATGGCTACACCTTC. This sequence encodes CASSTRQGPYGYTF.